This passage covers 3 T cell receptor beta chains from one sample sequenced in a study of blood T cell repertoires in COVID-19. Only in-frame clones appear in the TCRdb table, and some are missing; sequencing was by immunoSEQ multiplex PCR. In the table there are about 270,000 clones, approximately 90% of which are singletons. Input material: peripheral blood. Every receptor here comes from a man aged 60 to 69 who had recovered from COVID-19.

The chain recombines TRBV7-3 with TRBJ2-1, with 10 bases matching TRBD2. Germline trimming cut 5 bases from V and 8 bases from J; bases unmatched to any gene: 6. Germline values: CDR1 SGHTA, CDR2 FQGTGA. The CDR3 runs 14 residues. The CDR3 nucleotides are TGTGCCAGCAGCCAGCGGGGGGGCGGTGATGAGCAGTTCTTC. Translating it yields CASSQRGGGDEQFF.

The chain recombines TRBV28 with TRBJ2-7, with D hard to call. The CDR3 has 12 amino acids. From germline, CDR1 is MDHEN and CDR2 SYDVKM. V was cut by 6 bases and J by 7 bases, with 13 bases left in between. The CDR3 loop is CASSSPPREQYF. The CDR3 nucleotides read TGTGCCAGCAGCTCCCCTCCACGGGAGCAGTACTTC.

CDR3: CSVDWRDGYGYTF. CDR3 DNA: TGCAGCGTTGATTGGCGGGACGGCTATGGCTACACCTTC. The rearrangement uses TRBV29-1 and TRBJ1-2; weak D call: TRBD1 (5 bases). The CDR3 is 13 amino acids. The germline V and J ends were trimmed by 3 bases and 4 bases, with 12 bases remaining between them. The germline gives CDR1 SQVTM, CDR2 ANQGSEA.